These T cell receptor beta chains were read from a single sample in a study of cytomegalovirus exposure and HLA in healthy donors. Sequenced by immunoSEQ multiplex PCR; TCRdb stores in-frame clones only, minus some. The profile shows 100,000 to 120,000 clones, approximately 90% of them singletons. The sequenced material came from PBMCs. Every receptor here comes from a woman in her late teens or twenties in good health and CMV-seronegative. Each CDR3 is given with its conserved first and last residue. D genes are given only for firm matches. Size tells how often a clone was seen (once, few, many) or the class of an expanded clone, and some rows leave it out.

d_call: .; clone_size: .; j_call: TRBJ2-7; v_call: TRBV6-5; cdr3_length: 14; cdr3_nt: TGTGCCAGCAGTTATATCTCTAGCTCCTACGAGCAGTACTTC; cdr3_aa: CASSYISSSYEQYF
d_call: .; clone_size: .; j_call: TRBJ2-7; v_call: TRBV28; cdr3_length: 16; cdr3_nt: TGTGCCAGCAGTGAAATGGAGGGGGGGAGATCCTACGAGCAGTACTTC; cdr3_aa: CASSEMEGGRSYEQYF
d_call: .; clone_size: .; j_call: TRBJ1-1; v_call: TRBV7-9; cdr3_length: 18; cdr3_nt: TGTGCCAGCAGCTTAGTAATCCTGTTAAGGGACACCAACACTGAAGCTTTCTTT; cdr3_aa: CASSLVILLRDTNTEAFF
d_call: .; clone_size: .; j_call: TRBJ1-2; v_call: TRBV19; cdr3_length: 13; cdr3_nt: TGTGCCAGTAGTAGGAGAACTAACTATGGCTACACCTTC; cdr3_aa: CASSRRTNYGYTF
d_call: TRBD2; clone_size: once; j_call: TRBJ2-7; v_call: TRBV19; cdr3_length: 16; cdr3_nt: TGTGCCAGTAGTAATGGTAATCGCGGGAGATACTACGAGCAGTACTTC; cdr3_aa: CASSNGNRGRYYEQYF
d_call: TRBD2; clone_size: .; j_call: TRBJ2-1; v_call: TRBV7-3; cdr3_length: 16; cdr3_nt: TGTGCCAGCAGCTTATCTAGCGCTAGCGGGAGGGCGGTATTCTTCTTC; cdr3_aa: CASSLSSASGRAVFFF
d_call: .; clone_size: .; j_call: TRBJ2-3; v_call: TRBV7-2; cdr3_length: 14; cdr3_nt: TGTGCCAGCAGCTTACTAGGTTACACAGATACGCAGTATTTT; cdr3_aa: CASSLLGYTDTQYF
d_call: .; clone_size: few; j_call: TRBJ1-6; v_call: TRBV5-1; cdr3_length: 18; cdr3_nt: TGCGCCAGCAGCTGGGGGCGACAGCTAAGCTCCTATAATTCACCCCTCCACTTT; cdr3_aa: CASSWGRQLSSYNSPLHF
d_call: .; clone_size: .; j_call: TRBJ2-7; v_call: TRBV30; cdr3_length: 12; cdr3_nt: TGTGCCTGGAGTGTCTCAGGCTACGAGCAGTACTTC; cdr3_aa: CAWSVSGYEQYF
d_call: TRBD1; clone_size: .; j_call: TRBJ1-5; v_call: TRBV15; cdr3_length: 14; cdr3_nt: TGTGCCACCAGCAGGGACAGGGGCGATCAGCCCCAGCATTTT; cdr3_aa: CATSRDRGDQPQHF
d_call: .; clone_size: .; j_call: TRBJ1-3; v_call: TRBV9; cdr3_length: 13; cdr3_nt: TGTGCCAGCAGCGCGAGCGAGGGAAACACCATATATTTT; cdr3_aa: CASSASEGNTIYF
d_call: .; clone_size: .; j_call: TRBJ1-6; v_call: TRBV10-3; cdr3_length: 17; cdr3_nt: TGTGCCATCAGTGACCCAAAGATGGGGGGGCGCAATTCACCCCTCCACTTT; cdr3_aa: CAISDPKMGGRNSPLHF
d_call: .; clone_size: .; j_call: TRBJ1-2; v_call: TRBV7-9; cdr3_length: 13; cdr3_nt: TGTGCCAGCAGTTCGACAGCTAACTATGGCTACACCTTC; cdr3_aa: CASSSTANYGYTF
d_call: .; clone_size: .; j_call: TRBJ1-1; v_call: TRBV6-6; cdr3_length: 11; cdr3_nt: TGTGCCAGCAGCTCAGGGACTGAAGCTTTCTTT; cdr3_aa: CASSSGTEAFF
d_call: .; clone_size: .; j_call: TRBJ2-2; v_call: TRBV27; cdr3_length: 15; cdr3_nt: TGTGCCAGCAGTTTATCTCCCTTTATAGACGGGGAGCTGTTTTTT; cdr3_aa: CASSLSPFIDGELFF
d_call: .; clone_size: .; j_call: TRBJ1-1; v_call: TRBV7-9; cdr3_length: 14; cdr3_nt: TGTGCCAGCACGGTCCCGGGGGAGGGGCACGAAGCTTTCTTT; cdr3_aa: CASTVPGEGHEAFF
d_call: .; clone_size: .; j_call: TRBJ2-5; v_call: TRBV27; cdr3_length: 15; cdr3_nt: TGTGCCAGCAGTACTGGGACTTGGGCGGTCGAGACCCAGTACTTC; cdr3_aa: CASSTGTWAVETQYF
d_call: TRBD2; clone_size: .; j_call: TRBJ2-1; v_call: TRBV4-2; cdr3_length: 14; cdr3_nt: TGTGCCAGCAGCCAAGTAGGTAGCGGGAATGAGCAGTTCTTC; cdr3_aa: CASSQVGSGNEQFF
d_call: .; clone_size: .; j_call: TRBJ1-4; v_call: TRBV14; cdr3_length: 13; cdr3_nt: TGTGCCAGCAGTTTGGGCGCGATAAGAAAACTGTTTTTT; cdr3_aa: CASSLGAIRKLFF
d_call: TRBD1; clone_size: .; j_call: TRBJ1-2; v_call: TRBV6-5; cdr3_length: 15; cdr3_nt: TGTGCCAGCAGGAAACCCGGACAGGGGAACTATGGCTACACCTTC; cdr3_aa: CASRKPGQGNYGYTF
d_call: .; clone_size: .; j_call: TRBJ2-5; v_call: TRBV10-3; cdr3_length: 14; cdr3_nt: TGTGCCGTTAAGGAGGACGGTGGAAAAGAGACCCAGTACTTC; cdr3_aa: CAVKEDGGKETQYF
d_call: TRBD2; clone_size: once; j_call: TRBJ2-1; v_call: TRBV4-1; cdr3_length: 15; cdr3_nt: TGCGCCAGCAGCCAGGAGGGACTAGCGGGAGATGAGCAGTTCTTC; cdr3_aa: CASSQEGLAGDEQFF